The entry below describes one TCR beta chain. Its antigen specificity is not known. Base qualities were left out, and no much larger clone turns up one base away. V loses 7 bases of germline sequence and J loses 5 bases, and the interval between the two ends is 14 bases. Per the germline V gene, SNHLY is the CDR1 and FYNNEI is the CDR2. The cysteine opens and the phenylalanine closes a CDR3 of 13 amino acids. This entry keeps only the CDR3 DNA: 39 bases, framed from base 1. The sample belongs to a study of cytomegalovirus exposure and HLA in healthy donors (dated by TCRdb to the late 2010s). Study-wide context: An earlier analysis of approximately 550 of the donors reported 250 to 350 Gb of sequence data and approximately 110 million unique TCR beta sequences from some 180 million T cells. To decide whether each TCR beta V gene segment behaved as functional or pseudogenic, an earlier analysis of fewer than 750 of the donors relied on high-throughput TCR beta sequencing. HLA typing included class I and class II loci at four-digit resolution. Donor age, sex, ethnicity and CMV serostatus were compiled alongside the repertoire data. The study aimed to test whether cataloging public T cell receptors could reveal signatures of past pathogen exposure. In a later analysis, previously published TCR beta repertoires from several hundred donors were re-analyzed and high-resolution HLA genotyping was added so that TCR occurrence patterns could be studied. A few DR-DQ haplotypes were handled as single units for association and clustering because linkage in the cohort was strong. All discovery cohort repertoires had been generated using a single sequencing platform. The study combined high-throughput TCR immunosequencing, statistical association of individual TCRs with disease status, and machine learning to predict cytomegalovirus infection status. The genetic ancestry cluster associated with self-reported Caucasian donors included over 65% of the 350 to 500 genotyped donors. Using immunosequencing, the study profiled T cell repertoires from 666 subjects and related those repertoires to cytomegalovirus serostatus. Besides the first cohort of roughly 700 subjects, a separate validation cohort made up of 120 different subjects was used. A later genetic analysis used genome-wide SNP genotypes for about 60% of the roughly 700 donors, treating that subset as a discovery cohort. Across around 400 genotyped donors of the cohort, an average of roughly 250,000 unique TCR beta nucleotide sequences per donor were sequenced, and roughly 18% of those sequences were non-productive. Rather than using new phenotypic data, the later analysis identified candidate immune exposures from TCR beta sequences and from how often those sequences occurred across donors. The number of typed donors differed by locus: about 629-640 for A, B, C, DRB1 and DQB1; 522 for DQA1; over 600 for DPA1; and some 450 for DPB1. Approximately 300 gigabases of sequencing data and roughly 81 million unique TCR sequences made up an early release that covered under 750 HLA-typed donors.

The study at large found these results: In a later analysis, HLA-associated TCR beta chains were found to be more clonally expanded and to have lower generation probabilities than equally common non-associated chains. A further reported finding was that TCR beta sequences accurately predicted the HLA-A and HLA-B alleles for most subjects in the first cohort. In a later analysis, some 18,000 TCR beta sequences were associated with specific HLA alleles at a false discovery rate of 0.05. The classifier was reported to diagnose cytomegalovirus status with high specificity and sensitivity in both the original and validation cohorts. Because counts were too low, 15 to 20 rarely observed V segments, including chromosome 9 orphons, were left out of the earlier analysis of 500 to 750 of the donors. Because HLA typing was missing for some donors at each locus, association tests included only the typed subset. Correlated functional status among segregating V segments might reflect linkage disequilibrium, but an unknown experimental factor could not be ruled out. Assigning TCR associations to individual alleles was difficult when HLA alleles, especially DR and DQ, strongly co-occurred. A cluster of highly shared sequence variants was judged likely to represent a technical artifact of the sequencing pipeline. In a later analysis, most CMV-associated TCR beta chains were found to appear HLA-restricted, with HLA associations seemingly driven largely by CMV exposure. In this cohort, only TCR beta chains were sequenced, and detectable features were limited by the absence of alpha or paired-chain data. An earlier analysis of some 590 of the donors showed that most TCR beta V segments appeared in productive rearrangements either about 87% or about 30% of the time, which broadly matched IMGT annotations. Most TCR sequences were observed very rarely across donors, whereas some public TCRs were present in many individuals. Immune exposure information for the cohort was limited to CMV serostatus. A later analysis reported that several top co-occurrence clusters appeared linked to parvovirus B19, influenza, CMV and Epstein-Barr virus. The 87-base-pair reads could not distinguish some IMGT-functional V segments, including TRBV6-2 and TRBV6-3, so those segments were excluded. The study gave a list of about 170 TCR beta chains associated with cytomegalovirus. Sequencing depth was assumed to be roughly uniform across donors in the presence/absence analyses, though that assumption may not hold. The authors suggested that the approach could potentially be generalized to other disease states and immunological phenotypes. In a later genetic analysis, fewer N-insertions in productive TCRs were reported among donors in an Asian-associated ancestry cluster than the approximately 710-donor mean. In vitro tests confirmed that a few of the cytomegalovirus-associated TCR beta chains recognize cytomegalovirus antigens. In a later analysis, TCR association rates were found to vary across HLA loci, with the most associated TCRs seen for DRB1 alleles and the fewest for HLA-C alleles. V-gene and J-gene trimming of TCR beta chains was associated with a missense DCLRE1C variant in a later genetic analysis, and the association was replicated in an independent cohort.

The cohort was made up of 500 to 850 healthy bone marrow donors. All cohort members were sampled while nominally healthy, although unrecorded immune exposures were likely present. Of the 670 or so cohort members, 250 to 300 had positive CMV serostatus and 350 to 400 had negative CMV serostatus, and CMV serostatus was not recorded for the donor. A peripheral blood sample was collected from each donor, and TCR beta sequencing was performed on peripheral blood mononuclear cells. Genomic DNA extraction from the blood cell samples was performed with the Qiagen DNeasy Blood Extraction Kit. Receptors were amplified or captured by the immunoSEQ multiplex PCR assay. For the multiplex PCR, a mixture combining 60 forward primers for TCR Vbeta segments and 13 reverse primers for TCR Jbeta segments was used. The CDR3 region of rearranged TCR beta genes was amplified from genomic DNA with a multiplex PCR assay. On the Illumina HiSeq System, the amplified TCR beta libraries were sequenced as 87-base-pair reads. In the authors' own workflow: A later analysis counted about 80 million unique TCR beta chains across the 700 or so repertoires, and 9.5 million to 11 million of these chains were shared by at least two donors. Raw reads were error-corrected and collapsed into unique sequences with a nearest-neighbor algorithm that merged closely related sequences to remove PCR and sequencing errors. V, D and J gene segments were assigned by aligning CDR3 sequences to IMGT reference sequences. For a sequence to be retained, a match of at least six nucleotides to both a V gene segment and a J gene segment was required. Rearrangements were classified as productive when the CDR3 lacked stop codons and remained in frame with V and J, and all other rearrangements were classified as non-productive. CDR3 was defined by IMGT convention, running from the second conserved V-encoded cysteine to the conserved J-encoded phenylalanine. The earlier analysis of roughly 590 of the donors excluded sequences that lacked an unambiguous match to a single V gene segment. In an earlier analysis of a few hundred of the donors, V segments were called functional above 56.7% productive rearrangements and were called segregating when the between-donor standard deviation exceeded 5%. A statistical classification framework was built to diagnose cytomegalovirus status from the catalog of TCR beta chain sequences. In a later analysis, V and J genes were assigned by comparing TCR nucleotide sequences against IMGT/GENE-DB human TR gene sequences. Using the TCRdist pipeline, a later analysis assigned CDR3 sequences along with most-parsimonious VDJ recombination scenarios. In a later analysis, each TCR beta chain was defined by its CDR3 amino acid sequence together with its V-gene family, and reads without a unique V-gene family were excluded. In a later analysis, 450 to 600 highly shared, low-generation-probability nucleotide sequences were removed to address suspected cross-contamination and a sequencing artifact. A later analysis calculated a clonal expansion index for each public chain from normalized within-repertoire ranks of inferred template counts. In a later analysis, generation probabilities were computed with a VDJ recombination model fitted to out-of-frame rearrangements, and the resulting probabilities were checked against IGoR. In a later analysis, TCR-TCR, TCR-HLA and TCR-CMV co-occurrence was scored with hypergeometric tests, and a repertoire-size bias correction was applied to TCR pairs. A later analysis estimated false discovery rates by permuting HLA or CMV assignments 20 times. In a later analysis, co-occurring TCRs were grouped using DBSCAN, with TCRdist sequence similarity added in when clustering inside HLA-allele-positive subsets. Repertoires with fewer than 30,000 or more than 120,000 public chains, plus five repertoires with anomalous nucleotide sharing, were excluded from co-occurrence clustering. TCRdb mirrors the immuneACCESS table, restricted to in-frame sequences. Some clones are absent from its copies; in checked studies, under half trace to an unresolved V gene, and the reason for the others is unknown. From that table come the V and J calls and clone size; the DNA was used to work out D and trimming. Counted in this sample were about 120,000 clones; about 80% of them appeared once. Approximately 2% of the sample comes from the top ten.

The specimen was PBMCs. The chain is encoded by TRBV2 joined to TRBJ1-1, and the D gene may be TRBD1, 6 bases matching. The sequence was obtained from a human donor in good health. The CDR3 here reads CASKQGLETEAFF. Read as DNA, the sequence is TGTGCCAGCAAGCAGGGGCTGGAGACTGAAGCTTTCTTT. With the portions outside the CDR3 filled from the reference TRBV2 and TRBJ1-1 genes, the complete variable region becomes EPEVTQTPSHQVTQMGQEVILRCVPISNHLYFYWYRQILGQKVEFLVSFYNNEISEKSEIFDDQFSVERPDGSNFTLKIRSTKLEDSAMYFCASKQGLETEAFFGQGTRLTVV.